This TCR beta chain was sequenced in a study of brain T cells in children with intractable seizures. This clone was recorded only once. The protocol was immunoSEQ multiplex PCR, while the TCRdb copy is restricted to in-frame clones and leaves out a portion. This table has under 400,000 clones, nearly 95% appearing once. Time point denoted: blood from clinic visit 5 months post-surgery; TSC patient then seizure free. The CDR3 runs to 17 residues. The V segment lost 7 bases and the J segment 4 bases; nucleotides outside the gene matches: 18. Germline V lookup: CDR1 SQVTM, CDR2 ANQGSEA. This sequence joins TRBV29-1 and TRBJ2-7, with 11 bases matching TRBD1. The material sequenced was peripheral blood, taken around 5 months after surgery. The origin of this receptor is a boy younger than two with tuberous sclerosis and intractable seizures. CDR3 protein: CSGLSDPPGQGGYEQYF. CDR3 bases: TGCAGCGGACTAAGCGATCCACCGGGACAGGGGGGGTACGAGCAGTACTTC.